This T cell receptor beta chain was captured by sequencing in a study of T cells after yellow fever vaccination (dated by TCRdb to between 2018 and 2021). Looking at the study overall: The SMART-Seq v4 Ultra Low Input RNA kit was used to prepare libraries from fractions with low cell numbers. Blood samples were taken at several timepoints before and after primary and secondary immunization, and bulk PBMC replicates and cell subsets were isolated. To follow T-cell clones before and after primary and booster YFV17D yellow fever vaccination, bulk TCR alpha and beta repertoires were sequenced over time. Two healthy male donors, one aged 18 to 29 and one aged 30 to 39 years, were included in the cohort.

TCR cDNA was synthesized by 5'RACE template switching, through which a universal primer site and unique molecular identifiers were introduced. Priming for cDNA synthesis came from both the TCR alpha and TCR beta constant segments. Libraries were amplified in two PCR steps, with sample barcodes and sequencing adapters added in the second step. Libraries were sequenced on Illumina HiSeq 2500 (2x100 bp) or NovaSeq (2x150 bp). Processing in the source paper ran as follows. Reads were demultiplexed and collapsed into UMI consensus sequences with MIGEC, and V(D)J alignment was performed with MiXCR. Clonotypes responding to the vaccine were identified with edgeR on replicate PBMC samples, with the criteria of FDR below 0.01 and a log2 fold change above 5 up to day 15. Bulk clonotypes were assigned CD4 or CD8 identity according to which sequenced CD4 or CD8 repertoire held them at higher abundance. TCRdb itself trimmed the public reads at Q25 with fastp, ran MiXCR and retained productive beta chains. Every distinct CDR3 protein forms one entry, paired with its most common genes and DNA. These V and J calls derive from TCRdb rather than the authors' analysis. The sample has over 150,000 distinct CDR3 sequences on record, approximately 6.2% of them singletons. Just under 3% of the sample is taken by the ten largest.

General study outcomes and caveats: FACS-sorted repertoires could contain abundant contaminating clonotypes from the bulk population, so computational filtering was required. Because only a couple of donors were included in the study, the extent to which the findings can be generalized is limited. After the booster, most of the clones that had expanded following primary vaccination were detected again (just under 97% of CD4 and roughly nine tenths of CD8), which suggests that memory was broadly maintained. The secondary T-cell response was found to be weaker but faster than the primary response, with a peak reached on day 5 rather than on day 15. A small fraction of clonotypes showed up in both the CD4 and CD8 compartments, probably as a result of convergent recombination.

The treatment or condition tag for this specimen amounts to: live attenuated yellow fever vaccine strain. PBMCs were isolated from peripheral blood using a standard Ficoll-Paque protocol. Dynabeads CD4 and CD8 positive selection kits were used to isolate CD4 and CD8 T-cell fractions. TriZol was used to extract RNA from bulk PBMCs, from CD4 and CD8 fractions, and from dextramer-positive and dextramer-negative fractions. This clonotype was recorded at least ten times. The antigen it recognizes is unknown. No per-base quality is available; no much larger clone lies one base away. The starting material was CD4+ T cells sorted from PBMCs, obtained on the day of the first yellow fever vaccination. The sequence came from a man between 18 and 35 years old who received the YFV17D yellow fever vaccine.

In nucleotide form, the sequence is TGTGCCAGCAGTTTTACGAGGGGGGATGAGCAGTTCTTC. The encoded protein is CASSFTRGDEQFF. The rearrangement joined TRBV12-3 or TRBV12-4 to TRBJ2-1; the D gene cannot be resolved beyond TRBD1 or TRBD2, each matching 6 bases. V lost 3 bases and J lost 8 bases; the stretch between them is 11 bases long. From cysteine to phenylalanine, the CDR3 is 13 amino acids long. Only the CDR3 region is kept as DNA, spanning 39 bases read in frame from base 1.